The clone carrying this T cell receptor (beta chain) was seen a single time. Cohorts were determined from participant-reported clinical history. Libraries were prepared by immunoSEQ multiplex PCR; TCRdb keeps only in-frame clonotypes and omits some of them. The data hold around 300,000 clones, with about 89% observed a single time. The data stem from a study of blood T cell repertoires in COVID-19. The sequence came from a young woman who had recovered from COVID-19. The source material was PBMCs or T cells enriched from blood (not recorded which).

The CDR3 DNA reads TGTGCCAGCAGCTCCCGGAGGGTCCAGGGAGGCTATGGCTACACCTTC. Translating gives CASSSRRVQGGYGYTF. This chain joins TRBV5-6 and TRBJ1-2, with a possible D match to TRBD1 (5 bases). This CDR3 has 16 amino acids. Germline V CDR1 and CDR2: SGHDT, YYEEEE. Trimming shortened V by 3 bases and J by 4 bases, and 19 bases separated the two germline ends.